The 7 T cell receptor beta chains presented below share a single source sample, sequenced in a study of Graves' ophthalmopathy and Graves' hyperthyroidism. RNA transcripts yielded amplified TCR beta CDR3 regions. RT-PCR in the first round used HTBI primers; a second-round multiplex PCR followed. TCRdb used MiXCR to reprocess the multiplex PCR reads, holding one entry per CDR3 protein. The sample carries around 590,000 distinct CDR3 sequences, 35% to 45% recorded once. The sample comprised peripheral blood or thyroid tissue (not recorded which). The origin of the receptors is an adult man with Graves' hyperthyroidism.

The chain is built from TRBV4-2 and TRBJ1-6; D call uncertain. V was clipped by 1 base and J by 6 bases, with 10 bases between them. Germline lookup yields CDR1 LGHNA and CDR2 YNFKEQ. This CDR3 is built from 15 residues. This CDR3 reads CASSQGGGGNSPLHF. The CDR3 bases are TGTGCCAGCAGCCAAGGGGGAGGAGGTAATTCACCCCTCCACTTT.

The chain is built from TRBV2 and TRBJ1-6; no reliable D call. Trimming took 5 bases from V and 4 from J, leaving 9 bases between them. Per germline, CDR1 SNHLY and CDR2 FYNNEI. The CDR3 has 14 amino acids. The CDR3 here is CASSPGYYNSPLHF. In DNA, the CDR3 is TGTGCCAGCAGTCCGGGTTATTATAATTCACCCCTCCACTTT.

This clonotype was found many times. The V and J genes are TRBV12-3 or TRBV12-4 and TRBJ1-5, with D possibly matching TRBD1 (5 bases). The CDR3 loop spans 13 amino acids. V was shortened by 6 bases and J by 5 bases, with 11 bases between the two germline ends. The chain's CDR3 is CASSRTLDQPQHF. The CDR3, as DNA: TGTGCCAGCAGCAGGACATTGGATCAGCCCCAGCATTTT.

The rearrangement links TRBV19 to TRBJ1-1; D not certain. CDR3 size: 13 residues. Per the germline V gene, CDR1 is LNHDA and CDR2 is SQIVND (reference sequence). V lost 0 bases, J lost 6 bases, and 8 bases lay in between. This CDR3 is CASSIDGSAEAFF. CDR3 nucleotide sequence: TGTGCCAGTAGTATAGATGGGTCGGCTGAAGCTTTCTTT.

This clonotype showed up just a few times. The chain combines TRBV12-3 or TRBV12-4 with TRBJ2-2, with TRBD1 matching 10 bases. Germline trimming cut 4 bases from V and 5 bases from J; bases unmatched to any gene: 13. CDR3 length: 18 amino acids. The CDR3 reads CASSSSLRDRGVTGELFF. The CDR3 DNA sequence: TGTGCCAGCAGTTCGTCCCTCCGGGACAGGGGAGTAACCGGGGAGCTGTTTTTT.

In regard to this clonotype: The junction shows a germline mismatch at one end, possibly a read error. This sequence joins TRBV27 and TRBJ1-5; a possible D gene is TRBD1 (5 bases). The CDR3 spans 15 residues. The V gene's germline CDR1 is MNHEY and CDR2 SMNVEV (reference sequence). In DNA form, the CDR3 reads TGTGCCAGCAATTTATGGGGGAATGGCAATCAGCCCCAGCATTTT. This codes for CASNLWGNGNQPQHF.

V and J are TRBV7-8 and TRBJ2-5; 7 nucleotides align to TRBD2. This CDR3 comprises 13 residues. V lost 1 base, J lost 7 bases, and 3 bases stayed unmatched. Germline loops: CDR1 SGHVS, CDR2 FQNEAQ. The CDR3 coding sequence is TGTGCCAGCAGCTTAGTGGGGGGGGTGACCCAGTACTTC. Residues: CASSLVGGVTQYF.